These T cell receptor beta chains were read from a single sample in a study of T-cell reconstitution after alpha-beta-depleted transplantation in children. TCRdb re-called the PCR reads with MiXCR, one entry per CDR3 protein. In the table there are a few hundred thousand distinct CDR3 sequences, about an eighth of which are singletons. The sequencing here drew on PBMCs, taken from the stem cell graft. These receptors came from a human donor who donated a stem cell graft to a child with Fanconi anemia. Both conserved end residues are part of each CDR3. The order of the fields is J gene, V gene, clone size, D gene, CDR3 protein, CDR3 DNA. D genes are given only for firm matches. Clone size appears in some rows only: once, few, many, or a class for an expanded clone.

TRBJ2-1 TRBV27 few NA CASKLNRYNEQFF TGTGCCAGCAAATTAAATCGATACAATGAGCAGTTCTTC
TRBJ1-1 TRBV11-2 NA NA CASSLVGRGFTEAFF TGTGCCAGCAGCTTAGTAGGGCGGGGGTTTACTGAAGCTTTCTTT
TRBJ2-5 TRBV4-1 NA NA CASSQGEFGTWGKETQYF TGCGCCAGCAGCCAAGGAGAGTTTGGAACCTGGGGAAAAGAGACCCAGTACTTC
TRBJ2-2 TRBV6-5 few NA CASSYADATGELFF TGTGCCAGCAGTTACGCCGACGCGACCGGGGAGCTGTTTTTT
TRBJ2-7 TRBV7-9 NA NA CASSRLEGSYEQYF TGTGCCAGCAGCCGGCTCGAGGGTTCCTACGAGCAGTACTTC
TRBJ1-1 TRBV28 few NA CASSFPTNTEAFF TGTGCCAGCAGTTTCCCTACGAACACTGAAGCTTTCTTT
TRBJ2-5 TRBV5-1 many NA CASSSAEQETQYF TGCGCCAGCAGCTCGGCGGAGCAAGAGACCCAGTACTTC
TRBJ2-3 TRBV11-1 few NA CASSSGGTHTDTQYF TGTGCCAGCAGCTCCGGCGGGACCCACACAGATACGCAGTATTTT
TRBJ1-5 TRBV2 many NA CASSYVSGESQPQHF TGTGCCAGCAGTTATGTTTCAGGGGAGAGTCAGCCCCAGCATTTT
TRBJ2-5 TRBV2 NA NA CASTVGGLKTQYF TGTGCCAGCACCGTCGGGGGACTGAAGACCCAGTACTTC
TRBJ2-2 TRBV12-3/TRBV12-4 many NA CASSFFFGELFF TGTGCCAGCAGTTTCTTTTTCGGGGAGCTGTTTTTT
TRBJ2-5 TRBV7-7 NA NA CASSLVAGDQETQYF TGTGCTAGCAGCTTAGTCGCCGGGGACCAAGAGACCCAGTACTTC
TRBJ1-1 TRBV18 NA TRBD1 CASSPRTGGPNTEAFF TGTGCCAGCTCACCAAGGACAGGGGGCCCGAACACTGAAGCTTTCTTT
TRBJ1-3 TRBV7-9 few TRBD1 CASSLGDRPTISGNTIYF TGTGCCAGCAGCCTAGGGGACAGGCCGACGATCTCTGGAAACACCATATATTTT
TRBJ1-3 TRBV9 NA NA CASSALGLISGNTIYF TGTGCCAGCAGCGCCTTAGGACTAATCTCTGGAAACACCATATATTTT
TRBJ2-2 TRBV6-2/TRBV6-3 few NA CASSYPAEGTGELFF TGTGCCAGCAGTTATCCTGCAGAAGGTACCGGGGAGCTGTTTTTT
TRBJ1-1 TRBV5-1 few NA CASNLELGTEAFF TGCGCCAGCAACCTGGAGTTGGGGACTGAAGCTTTCTTT
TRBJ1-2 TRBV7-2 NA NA CASSPRALAGGYTF TGTGCCAGCAGCCCCCGGGCCCTGGCTGGAGGCTACACCTTC
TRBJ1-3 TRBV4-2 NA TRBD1 CASSQTAGGSGNTIYF TGTGCCAGCAGCCAAACCGCAGGGGGATCTGGAAACACCATATATTTT
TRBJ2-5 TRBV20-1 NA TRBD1 CAFRGGQGTKTQYF TGCGCTTTCCGTGGAGGACAGGGGACGAAGACCCAGTACTTC
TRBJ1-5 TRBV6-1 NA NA CASRMTEISNQPQHF TGTGCCAGCAGGATGACAGAGATTAGCAATCAGCCCCAGCATTTT
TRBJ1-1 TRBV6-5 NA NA CASSYSVRDTEAFF TGTGCCAGCAGTTACTCGGTCAGGGACACTGAAGCTTTCTTT
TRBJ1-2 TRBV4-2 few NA CASSSNPGRYTF TGTGCCAGCAGCTCTAACCCGGGTCGCTACACCTTC
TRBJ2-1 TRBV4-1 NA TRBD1 CASSQEEGTGYNEQFF TGCGCCAGCAGCCAAGAAGAGGGGACAGGGTACAATGAGCAGTTCTTC
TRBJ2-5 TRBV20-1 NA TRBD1 CSARGHGTGDRETQYF TGCAGTGCTAGAGGACACGGGACAGGGGACAGGGAGACCCAGTACTTC
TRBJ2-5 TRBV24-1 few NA CATSDPRGSGETQYF TGTGCCACCAGTGACCCCAGAGGGAGTGGGGAGACCCAGTACTTC
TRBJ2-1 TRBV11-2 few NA CASSYEPGEQFF TGTGCCAGCAGCTATGAGCCAGGTGAGCAGTTCTTC
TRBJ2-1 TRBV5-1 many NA CASSLVATGEQFF TGCGCCAGCAGCTTGGTGGCAACGGGGGAGCAGTTCTTC
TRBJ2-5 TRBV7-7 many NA CASSLDTQETQYF TGTGCCAGCAGTTTGGACACTCAAGAGACCCAGTACTTC
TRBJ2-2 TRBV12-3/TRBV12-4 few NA CAIGLAGNTGELFF TGTGCCATCGGTCTAGCTGGGAACACCGGGGAGCTGTTTTTT
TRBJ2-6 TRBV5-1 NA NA CASSLRSSSGANVLTF TGCGCCAGCAGCTTGCGCAGTAGCTCTGGGGCCAACGTCCTGACTTTC
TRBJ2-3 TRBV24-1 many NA CATSFNRGAEKDTQYF TGTGCCACCAGTTTTAATCGGGGCGCGGAGAAGGATACGCAGTATTTT
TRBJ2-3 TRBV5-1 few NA CASRIQGKPLTDTQYF TGCGCCAGCAGGATACAGGGTAAACCCCTCACAGATACGCAGTATTTT
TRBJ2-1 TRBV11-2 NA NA CASSLKINEQFF TGTGCCAGCAGCTTAAAGATCAATGAGCAGTTCTTC
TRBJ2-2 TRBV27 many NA CASSFGRTGELFF TGTGCCAGCAGCTTCGGGCGTACCGGGGAGCTGTTTTTT
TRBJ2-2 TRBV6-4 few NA CASSGQENTGELFF TGTGCCAGCAGTGGGCAGGAGAACACCGGGGAGCTGTTTTTT
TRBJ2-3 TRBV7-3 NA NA CASSFAGRSDTQYF TGTGCCAGCAGCTTCGCGGGGAGGTCAGATACGCAGTATTTT
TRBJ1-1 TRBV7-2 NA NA CASSLDQGRSAFF TGTGCCAGCAGCTTAGATCAGGGCCGCTCAGCTTTCTTT
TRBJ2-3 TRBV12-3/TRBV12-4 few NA CASSLAQQDTQYF TGTGCCAGCAGTTTAGCCCAGCAAGATACGCAGTATTTT
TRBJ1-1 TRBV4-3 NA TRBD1 CASSYEFQGAGTEAFF TGCGCCAGCAGCTACGAATTTCAGGGGGCAGGCACTGAAGCTTTCTTT